Below, one T cell receptor (beta chain) is given with its context. CDR3 size: 12 residues. CDR1 is SGHNT, CDR2 YYREEE, per germline (reference sequence). Between the trimmed V and J ends, which lost 4 bases and 6 bases, there was a span of 7 bases. This entry is derived from a study of blood T cell repertoires in COVID-19. Study-level information: Both acute and convalescent COVID-19 samples were obtained from the United States, Italy and Spain. From T cells, B-cell-depleted T cells, or PBMCs came the material, which was cDNA or gDNA.

TCRdb's table, derived via immunoSEQ multiplex PCR, lists solely in-frame clones and lacks some. The sample includes around 310,000 clones, 80% to 90% of them seen just once. V is TRBV5-4 and J is TRBJ2-2; D gene unclear. The sequence derives from a young man who had recovered from COVID-19. The sample was PBMCs or T cells enriched from blood (not recorded which). In DNA form, the CDR3 reads TGTGCCAGCAGCCTAGAAGCCGGGGAGCTGTTTTTT. Its protein is CASSLEAGELFF.